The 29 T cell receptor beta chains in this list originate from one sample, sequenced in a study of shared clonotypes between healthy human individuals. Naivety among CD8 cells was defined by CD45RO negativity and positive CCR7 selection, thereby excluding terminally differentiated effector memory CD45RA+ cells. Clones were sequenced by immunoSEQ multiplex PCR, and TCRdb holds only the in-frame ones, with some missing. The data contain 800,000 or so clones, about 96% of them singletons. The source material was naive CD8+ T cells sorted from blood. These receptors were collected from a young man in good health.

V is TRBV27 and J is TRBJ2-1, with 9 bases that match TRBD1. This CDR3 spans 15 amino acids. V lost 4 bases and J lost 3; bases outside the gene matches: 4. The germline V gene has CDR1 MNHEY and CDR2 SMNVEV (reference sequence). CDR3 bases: TGTGCCAGCAGTTCCCGGACAGGGGTCTACAATGAGCAGTTCTTC. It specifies CASSSRTGVYNEQFF.

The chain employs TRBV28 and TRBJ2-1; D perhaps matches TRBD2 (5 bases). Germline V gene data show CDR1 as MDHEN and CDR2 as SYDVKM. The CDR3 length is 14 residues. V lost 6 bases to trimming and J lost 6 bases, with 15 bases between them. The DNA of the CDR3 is TGTGCCAGCAGGGTTACTAGTACCTCCAATGAGCAGTTCTTC. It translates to CASRVTSTSNEQFF.

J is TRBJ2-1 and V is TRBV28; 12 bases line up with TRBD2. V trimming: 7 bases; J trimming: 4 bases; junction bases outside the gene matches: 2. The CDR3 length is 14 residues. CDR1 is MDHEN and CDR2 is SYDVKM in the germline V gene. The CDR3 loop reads CASKGLAGYNEQFF. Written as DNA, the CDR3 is TGTGCCAGCAAAGGACTAGCGGGATACAATGAGCAGTTCTTC.

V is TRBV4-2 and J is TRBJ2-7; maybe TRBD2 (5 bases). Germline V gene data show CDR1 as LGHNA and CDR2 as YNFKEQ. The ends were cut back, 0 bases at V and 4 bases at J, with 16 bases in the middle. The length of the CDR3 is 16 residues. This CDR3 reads CASSQESAAGGYEQYF. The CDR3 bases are TGTGCCAGCAGCCAAGAAAGTGCCGCGGGTGGGTACGAGCAGTACTTC.

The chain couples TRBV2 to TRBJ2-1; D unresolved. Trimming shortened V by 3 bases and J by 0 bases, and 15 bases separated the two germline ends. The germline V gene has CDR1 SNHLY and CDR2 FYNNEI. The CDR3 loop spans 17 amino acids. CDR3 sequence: CASSDNRVGRSYNEQFF. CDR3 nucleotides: TGTGCCAGCAGTGATAATCGGGTCGGACGCTCCTACAATGAGCAGTTCTTC.

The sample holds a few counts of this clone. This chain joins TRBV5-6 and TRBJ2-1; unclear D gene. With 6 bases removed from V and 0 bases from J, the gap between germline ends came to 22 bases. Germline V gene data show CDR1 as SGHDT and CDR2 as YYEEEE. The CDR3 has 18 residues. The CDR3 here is CASNQLRDVGSSYNEQFF. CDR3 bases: TGTGCCAGCAACCAGCTCCGTGATGTGGGAAGCTCCTACAATGAGCAGTTCTTC.

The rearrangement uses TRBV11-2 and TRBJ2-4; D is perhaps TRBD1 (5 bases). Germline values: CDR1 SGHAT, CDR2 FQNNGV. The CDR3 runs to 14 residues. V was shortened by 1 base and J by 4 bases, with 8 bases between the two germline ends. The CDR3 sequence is CASSLGPGKNIQYF. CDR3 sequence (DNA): TGTGCCAGCAGCTTAGGCCCAGGGAAAAACATTCAGTACTTC.

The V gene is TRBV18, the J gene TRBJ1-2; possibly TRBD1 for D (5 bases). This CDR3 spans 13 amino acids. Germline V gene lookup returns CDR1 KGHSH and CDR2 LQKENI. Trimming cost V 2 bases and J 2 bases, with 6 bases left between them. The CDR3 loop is CASSPRQNYGYTF. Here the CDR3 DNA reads TGTGCCAGCTCACCAAGACAGAACTATGGCTACACCTTC.

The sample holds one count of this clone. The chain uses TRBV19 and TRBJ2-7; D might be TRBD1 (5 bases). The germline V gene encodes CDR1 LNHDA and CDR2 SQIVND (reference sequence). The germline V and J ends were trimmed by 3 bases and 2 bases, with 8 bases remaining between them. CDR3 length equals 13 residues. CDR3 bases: TGTGCCAGTAGTATGGGGCAACCCTACGAGCAGTACTTC. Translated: CASSMGQPYEQYF.

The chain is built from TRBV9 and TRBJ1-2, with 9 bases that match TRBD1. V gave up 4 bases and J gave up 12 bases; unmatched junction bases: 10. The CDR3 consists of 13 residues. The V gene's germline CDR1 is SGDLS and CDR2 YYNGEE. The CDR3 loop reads CASSTRDRDKNTF. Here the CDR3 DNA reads TGTGCCAGCAGCACCCGGGACAGGGACAAGAACACCTTC.

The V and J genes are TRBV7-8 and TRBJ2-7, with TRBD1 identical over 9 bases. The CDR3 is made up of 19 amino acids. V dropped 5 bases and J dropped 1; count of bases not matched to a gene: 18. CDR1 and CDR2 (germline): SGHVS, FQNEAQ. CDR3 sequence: CASSPRTGDMLFESYEQYF. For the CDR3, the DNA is TGTGCCAGCAGCCCGCGGACAGGGGACATGCTTTTTGAATCCTACGAGCAGTACTTC.

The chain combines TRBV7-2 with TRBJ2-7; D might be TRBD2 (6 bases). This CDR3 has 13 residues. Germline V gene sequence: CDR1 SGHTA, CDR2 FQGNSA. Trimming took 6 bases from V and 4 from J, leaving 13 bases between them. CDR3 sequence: CASSTSPSYEQYF. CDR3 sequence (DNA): TGTGCCAGCAGTACTAGCCCCTCTTACGAGCAGTACTTC. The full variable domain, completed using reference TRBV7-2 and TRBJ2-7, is GAGVSQSPSNKVTEKGKDVELRCDPISGHTALYWYRQSLGQGLEFLIYFQGNSAPDKSGLPSDRFSAERTGGSVSTLTIQRTQQEDSAVYLCASSTSPSYEQYFGPGTRLTVT.

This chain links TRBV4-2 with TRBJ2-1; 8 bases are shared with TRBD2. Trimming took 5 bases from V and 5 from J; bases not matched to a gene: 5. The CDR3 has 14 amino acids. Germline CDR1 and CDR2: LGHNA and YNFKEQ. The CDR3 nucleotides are TGTGCCAGCAGCGCTAGCGGGTTCGACAATGAGCAGTTCTTC. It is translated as CASSASGFDNEQFF.

The CDR3 spells CASRHKSHQETQYF. CDR3 DNA sequence: TGTGCCAGCAGGCACAAGAGCCACCAAGAGACCCAGTACTTC. The chain uses TRBV27 and TRBJ2-5; the D is unclear. Germline assignment: CDR1 MNHEY and CDR2 SMNVEV (reference sequence). V was cut by 6 bases and J by 0 bases, with 11 bases left in between. This CDR3 region has 14 residues.

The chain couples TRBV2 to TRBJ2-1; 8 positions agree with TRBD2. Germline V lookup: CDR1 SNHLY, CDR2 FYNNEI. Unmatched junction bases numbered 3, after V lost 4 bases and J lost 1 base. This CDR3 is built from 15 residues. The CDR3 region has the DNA TGTGCCAGCAGTGCGAGCGGGAGATCCTACAATGAGCAGTTCTTC. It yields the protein CASSASGRSYNEQFF.

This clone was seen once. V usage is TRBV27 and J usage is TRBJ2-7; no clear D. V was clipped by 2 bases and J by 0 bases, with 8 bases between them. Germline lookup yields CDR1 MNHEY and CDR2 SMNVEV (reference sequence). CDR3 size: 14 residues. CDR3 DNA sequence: TGTGCCAGCAGTTTACAGCGCTTCTCCTACGAGCAGTACTTC. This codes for CASSLQRFSYEQYF.

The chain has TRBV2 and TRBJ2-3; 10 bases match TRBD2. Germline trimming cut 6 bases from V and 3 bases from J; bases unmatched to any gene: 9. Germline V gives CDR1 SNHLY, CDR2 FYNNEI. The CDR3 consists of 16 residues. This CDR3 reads CASSDLTSGITDTQYF. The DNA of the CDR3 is TGTGCCAGCAGCGACCTCACTAGCGGGATTACAGATACGCAGTATTTT.

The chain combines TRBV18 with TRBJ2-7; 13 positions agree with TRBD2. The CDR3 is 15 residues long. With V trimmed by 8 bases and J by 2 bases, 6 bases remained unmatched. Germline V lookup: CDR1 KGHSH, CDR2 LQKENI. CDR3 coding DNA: TGTGCCAGCCGACGGACTAGCGGGAGCCCCTACGAGCAGTACTTC. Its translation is CASRRTSGSPYEQYF. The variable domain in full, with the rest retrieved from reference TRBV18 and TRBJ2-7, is NAGVMQNPRHLVRRRGQEARLRCSPMKGHSHVYWYRQLPEEGLKFMVYLQKENIIDESGMPKERFSAEFPKEGPSILRIQQVVRGDSAAYFCASRRTSGSPYEQYFGPGTRLTVT.

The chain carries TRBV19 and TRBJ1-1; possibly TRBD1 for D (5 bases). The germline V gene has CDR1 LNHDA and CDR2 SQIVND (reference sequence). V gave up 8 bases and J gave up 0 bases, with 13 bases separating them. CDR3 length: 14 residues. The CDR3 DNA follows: TGTGCCAGTGGGGGTCGGGCGGTGAACACTGAAGCTTTCTTT. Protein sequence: CASGGRAVNTEAFF.

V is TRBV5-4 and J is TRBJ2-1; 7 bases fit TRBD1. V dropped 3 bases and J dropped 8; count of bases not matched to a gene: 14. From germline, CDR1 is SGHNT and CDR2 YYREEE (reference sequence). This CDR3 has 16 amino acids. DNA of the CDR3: TGTGCCAGCAGCTCTCCCCTAACAGACAGGGTGGATGAGCAGTTCTTC. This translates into CASSSPLTDRVDEQFF.

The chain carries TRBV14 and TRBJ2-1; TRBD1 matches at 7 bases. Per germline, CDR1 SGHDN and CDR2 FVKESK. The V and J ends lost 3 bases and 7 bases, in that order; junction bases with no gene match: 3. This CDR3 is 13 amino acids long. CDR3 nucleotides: TGTGCCAGCAGCCACGAACAGGGGAATGAGCAGTTCTTC. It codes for CASSHEQGNEQFF.

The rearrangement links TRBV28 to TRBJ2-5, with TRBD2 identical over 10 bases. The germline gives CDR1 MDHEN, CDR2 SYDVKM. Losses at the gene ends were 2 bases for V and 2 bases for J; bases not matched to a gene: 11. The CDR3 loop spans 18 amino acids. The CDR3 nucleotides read TGTGCCAGCAGTTTACTACCACAGAGCGGGAGGGTTCAAGAGACCCAGTACTTC. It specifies CASSLLPQSGRVQETQYF.

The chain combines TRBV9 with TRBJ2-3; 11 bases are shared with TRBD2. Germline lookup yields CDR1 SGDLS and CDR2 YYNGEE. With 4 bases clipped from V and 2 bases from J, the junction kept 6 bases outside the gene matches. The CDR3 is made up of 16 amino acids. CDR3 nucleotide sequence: TGTGCCAGCAGCCCGAGACTAGCGGGACTCACAGATACGCAGTATTTT. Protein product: CASSPRLAGLTDTQYF.

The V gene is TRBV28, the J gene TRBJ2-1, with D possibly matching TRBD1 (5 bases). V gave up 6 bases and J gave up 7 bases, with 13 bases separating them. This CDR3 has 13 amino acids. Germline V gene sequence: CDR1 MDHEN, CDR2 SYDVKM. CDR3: CASSPQGRNEQFF. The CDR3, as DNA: TGTGCCAGCAGCCCCCAGGGAAGGAATGAGCAGTTCTTC.

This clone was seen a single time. For the CDR3, the DNA is TGCAGCGTTGTGGAACAGGGACAGGGGGCGTCTGGGGCCAACGTCCTGACTTTC. Translating it yields CSVVEQGQGASGANVLTF. This chain joins TRBV29-1 and TRBJ2-6; TRBD1 matches 12 bases. From germline, CDR1 is SQVTM and CDR2 ANQGSEA. The J segment lost 1 base and the V segment lost 4 bases, leaving 8 bases of the junction unmatched. The CDR3 is 18 residues long.

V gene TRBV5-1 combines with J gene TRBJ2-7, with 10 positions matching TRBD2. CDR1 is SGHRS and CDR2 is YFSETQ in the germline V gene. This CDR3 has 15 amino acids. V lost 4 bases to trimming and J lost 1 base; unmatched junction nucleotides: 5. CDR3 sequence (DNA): TGCGCCAGCAGCAGAGGACTAGCGGAATCCTACGAGCAGTACTTC. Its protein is CASSRGLAESYEQYF.

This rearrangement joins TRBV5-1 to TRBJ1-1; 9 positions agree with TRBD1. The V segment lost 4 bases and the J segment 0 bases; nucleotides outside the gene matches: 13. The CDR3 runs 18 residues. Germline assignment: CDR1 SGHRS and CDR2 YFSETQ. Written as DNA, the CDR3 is TGCGCCAGCAGCAGTGGGGGGACAGGGACCCTTCTGAACACTGAAGCTTTCTTT. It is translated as CASSSGGTGTLLNTEAFF. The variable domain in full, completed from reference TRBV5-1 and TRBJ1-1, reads KAGVTQTPRYLIKTRGQQVTLSCSPISGHRSVSWYQQTPGQGLQFLFEYFSETQRNKGNFPGRFSGRQFSNSRSEMNVSTLELGDSALYLCASSSGGTGTLLNTEAFFGQGTRLTVV.

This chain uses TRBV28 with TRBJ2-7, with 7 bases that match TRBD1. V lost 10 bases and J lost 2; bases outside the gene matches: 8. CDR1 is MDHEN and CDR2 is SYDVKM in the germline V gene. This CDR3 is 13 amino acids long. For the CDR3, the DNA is TGTGCCACCTTGGGGACAGCTGCCTACGAGCAGTACTTC. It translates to CATLGTAAYEQYF.

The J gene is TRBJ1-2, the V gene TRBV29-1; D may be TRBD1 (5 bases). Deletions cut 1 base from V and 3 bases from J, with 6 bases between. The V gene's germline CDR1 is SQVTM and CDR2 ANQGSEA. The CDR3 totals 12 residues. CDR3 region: CSVEVGDYGYTF. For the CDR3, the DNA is TGCAGCGTTGAAGTAGGGGACTATGGCTACACCTTC.